This paragraph covers one TCR beta chain sequence. Germline V lookup: CDR1 SGHNT, CDR2 YYREEE (reference sequence). V gave up 3 bases and J gave up 8 bases; unmatched junction bases: 5. The CDR3 extends over 14 amino acids. Assay: immunoSEQ multiplex PCR; the TCRdb copy retains only in-frame clones and omits some. The sample holds approximately 130,000 clones; 86% are singletons and the top ten take 7.5% to 9%. This record belongs to a study of identifying expanded T cells in peripheral blood. This TCR derives from a person between 18 and 70 years old in good health. Sequenced sample: blood. The chain joins TRBV5-4 to TRBJ2-1, with TRBD1 matching over 10 bases. The CDR3 DNA is TGTGCCAGCAGCTCGGGACAGGGGCGCGATGAGCAGTTCTTC. Translating gives CASSSGQGRDEQFF.